The clone carrying this T cell receptor beta chain was detected only a few times. Its antigen is not known. This CDR3 is also generated by other DNA sequences in the sample. CDR1 and CDR2 from the germline V gene are PRHDT and FYEKMQ (reference sequence). V lost 5 bases to trimming and J lost 2 bases, with 7 bases between them. The CDR3 extends over 12 amino acids. This sample is part of a study of cytotoxic CD8 clonotypes in ibrutinib-treated CLL. Study outcomes and limitations: Public clonotypes were rare and shrank or held steady on treatment. Starting clonality was above that of age-matched healthy donors and tracked circulating CD8+ T-cell counts. An increase in clonality occurred at ibrutinib response, followed by a return toward baseline at progression. Sustained-remission and progressing patients were not sampled at matched times.

Generated by immunoSEQ multiplex PCR, the TCRdb table keeps only in-frame clones and is missing some. Among approximately 280,000 clones, roughly four fifths were seen once, and the ten largest hold 5.6%. The sample here was PBMCs, taken at disease progression, from a patient treated with ibrutinib. The clonotype was recovered from a human donor with chronic lymphocytic leukemia. The chain couples TRBV13 to TRBJ2-7; no firm D call. The CDR3 is CASSIRPYEQYF. The CDR3 DNA reads TGTGCCAGCAGCATTAGACCCTACGAGCAGTACTTC.